This is a list of T cell receptor beta chains from one sample in a study of T cell responses to AZD1222 COVID-19 vaccine. Data came from immunoSEQ multiplex PCR; TCRdb stores just in-frame clones and leaves some out. Counted here are 140,000 or so clones, more than 80% occurring once; the ten biggest clones make up about 7.5%. Source: peripheral blood, taken 28 days after the second dose of the MenACWY control vaccine. These receptors originate from an adult who received the MenACWY meningococcal vaccine as a control. The CDR3 runs from the conserved cysteine through the conserved F or W. A D gene is named only where the DNA matches it firmly. Size is stated for part of the rows, as once, few or many counts, or as a class when the clone is expanded.

clone size,V gene,J gene,D gene,CDR3 protein,CDR3 DNA
.,TRBV6-5,TRBJ2-7,.,CASSYSLRRSSYEQYF,TGTGCCAGCAGTTACTCCCTGAGGAGGAGCTCCTACGAGCAGTACTTC
.,TRBV18,TRBJ2-3,TRBD2,CASSPLPSGVDTQYF,TGTGCCAGCTCACCGCTTCCTAGCGGGGTGGATACGCAGTATTTT
.,TRBV19,TRBJ2-1,.,CASSIGMATRSYNEQFF,TGTGCCAGTAGTATCGGAATGGCCACCCGCTCCTACAATGAGCAGTTCTTC
.,TRBV27,TRBJ1-6,.,CASSLEASGTYNSPLHF,TGTGCCAGCAGTTTAGAGGCGTCTGGGACCTATAATTCACCCCTCCACTTT
.,TRBV11-2,TRBJ2-5,TRBD2,CASSSGLAGAHQETQYF,TGTGCCAGCAGCTCAGGACTAGCGGGGGCACACCAAGAGACCCAGTACTTC
.,TRBV7-9,TRBJ2-2,.,CASSLEDPANTGELFF,TGTGCCAGCAGCTTAGAAGACCCCGCGAACACCGGGGAGCTGTTTTTT
.,TRBV7-8,TRBJ2-5,TRBD1,CASSPGGLQETQYF,TGTGCCAGCAGCCCAGGGGGCCTTCAAGAGACCCAGTACTTC
.,TRBV20-1,TRBJ2-2,.,CSASKNSGVGYTGELFF,TGCAGTGCCAGTAAAAACTCGGGAGTTGGGTACACCGGGGAGCTGTTTTTT
.,TRBV6-5,TRBJ1-1,.,CASSLQGLENTEAFF,TGTGCCAGCAGTTTACAGGGATTAGAGAACACTGAAGCTTTCTTT
.,TRBV19,TRBJ1-2,.,CASSTLGSGAGGYTF,TGTGCCAGTAGTACCCTGGGATCGGGGGCTGGAGGCTACACCTTC
.,TRBV5-3,TRBJ2-7,.,CARSVWRVHSYEQYF,TGTGCCAGAAGCGTCTGGCGGGTACACTCCTACGAGCAGTACTTC
.,TRBV3-1/TRBV3-2,TRBJ1-1,.,CASSQASEAFF,TGTGCCAGCAGCCAAGCTAGCGAAGCTTTCTTT
.,TRBV6-5,TRBJ2-1,TRBD2,CASSRGDSYNEQFF,TGTGCCAGCAGTCGGGGGGACTCCTACAATGAGCAGTTCTTC
.,TRBV27,TRBJ2-2,TRBD2,CASSLSILAAGTGELFF,TGTGCCAGCAGTTTATCAATTCTAGCGGCGGGCACCGGGGAGCTGTTTTTT
.,TRBV6-2/TRBV6-3,TRBJ1-2,TRBD1,CASNPTGSYGYTF,TGTGCCAGCAACCCGACAGGGAGCTATGGCTACACCTTC
.,TRBV7-8,TRBJ1-6,TRBD1,CASSSQGVIQPLHF,TGTGCCAGCAGCTCACAGGGGGTAATTCAACCCCTCCACTTT
.,TRBV7-6,TRBJ2-3,.,CASSPRHREPGGTQYF,TGTGCCAGCAGCCCAAGGCACAGGGAGCCAGGGGGGACGCAGTATTTT
.,TRBV5-1,TRBJ2-2,TRBD1,CASSLEQGAVGELFF,TGCGCCAGCAGCTTGGAGCAGGGGGCAGTCGGGGAGCTGTTTTTT
.,TRBV6-2/TRBV6-3,TRBJ1-1,.,CASSRMNTEAFF,TGTGCCAGCAGCCGGATGAACACTGAAGCTTTCTTT
.,TRBV2,TRBJ1-1,.,CASSEDSRWGTEAFF,TGTGCCAGCAGTGAAGATTCTAGGTGGGGCACTGAAGCTTTCTTT
.,TRBV6-5,TRBJ1-2,.,CASSYDTRGYGYTF,TGTGCCAGCAGTTACGATACCAGGGGCTATGGCTACACCTTC
.,TRBV10-1,TRBJ2-1,TRBD2,CASSDTSGSYNEQFF,TGCGCCAGCAGTGACACTAGCGGCTCCTACAATGAGCAGTTCTTC
.,TRBV3-1/TRBV3-2,TRBJ1-5,TRBD1,CASSQGGTGSFGFNQPQHF,TGTGCCAGCAGCCAAGGGGGGACAGGGTCATTTGGATTCAATCAGCCCCAGCATTTT
.,TRBV28,TRBJ2-7,.,CASRQTRYEQYF,TGTGCCAGCAGACAAACCCGCTACGAGCAGTACTTC
.,TRBV28,TRBJ1-5,.,CASTGNNQPQHF,TGTGCCAGCACTGGAAACAATCAGCCCCAGCATTTT
.,TRBV15,TRBJ2-3,TRBD1,CATSRGQGTDTQYF,TGTGCCACCAGCAGAGGACAGGGAACAGATACGCAGTATTTT
.,TRBV5-6,TRBJ2-7,TRBD1,CASSPTGTGYTYEQYF,TGTGCCAGCAGCCCGACCGGGACAGGCTATACCTACGAGCAGTACTTC
.,TRBV2,TRBJ2-3,.,CASSHPNSRYNTQYF,TGTGCCAGCAGTCATCCAAACTCGCGGTATAATACGCAGTATTTT
.,TRBV24-1,TRBJ2-1,.,CATSDLGLRANEQFF,TGTGCCACCAGTGATTTGGGGTTAAGGGCTAATGAGCAGTTCTTC
.,TRBV2,TRBJ2-5,.,CASSELGSEETQYF,TGTGCCAGCAGTGAACTGGGAAGCGAAGAGACCCAGTACTTC
once,TRBV6-2/TRBV6-3,TRBJ1-5,.,CASSFAGVYQPQHF,TGTGCCAGCAGTTTCGCAGGGGTTTATCAGCCCCAGCATTTT
once,TRBV3-1/TRBV3-2,TRBJ2-5,.,CASSSFQETQYF,TGTGCCAGCAGTAGCTTCCAAGAGACCCAGTACTTC
.,TRBV5-1,TRBJ1-5,.,CASSADGGDQPQHF,TGCGCCAGCAGCGCTGACGGTGGGGATCAGCCCCAGCATTTT
.,TRBV5-1,TRBJ2-7,.,CASSAYWDSYEQYF,TGCGCCAGCAGCGCTTACTGGGACTCCTACGAGCAGTACTTC
.,TRBV27,TRBJ2-7,.,CASGSHPGPYEQYF,TGTGCCAGCGGATCCCATCCGGGACCCTACGAGCAGTACTTC
.,TRBV27,TRBJ1-4,.,CASRLGEKLFF,TGTGCCAGCAGGCTAGGAGAAAAACTGTTTTTT
.,TRBV28,TRBJ2-7,.,CASSTAGGGWSYEQYF,TGTGCCAGCAGCACCGCCGGAGGGGGCTGGAGCTACGAGCAGTACTTC
.,TRBV19,TRBJ1-2,.,CASSISPGPYGYTF,TGTGCCAGTAGTATATCCCCCGGTCCCTATGGCTACACCTTC
.,TRBV18,TRBJ1-2,TRBD1,CASSQGTGDYGYTF,TGTGCCAGCTCGCAAGGGACAGGGGACTATGGCTACACCTTC
.,TRBV19,TRBJ2-1,.,CASSISWGSYNEQFF,TGTGCCAGTAGTATTTCTTGGGGCTCCTACAATGAGCAGTTCTTC
once,TRBV7-2,TRBJ1-6,TRBD1,CASSPPTGWRDSYNSPLHF,TGTGCCAGCAGCCCTCCGACAGGGTGGAGAGATTCCTATAATTCACCCCTCCACTTT
.,TRBV11-2,TRBJ1-6,.,CASSLVGHSPLHF,TGTGCCAGCAGCTTAGTAGGGCACTCACCCCTCCACTTT
.,TRBV28,TRBJ1-1,.,CASSLTENTEAFF,TGTGCCAGCAGTTTGACAGAGAACACTGAAGCTTTCTTT
.,TRBV7-6,TRBJ2-7,TRBD2,CASSSQLAAFSYEQYF,TGTGCCAGCAGCTCGCAACTAGCGGCCTTCTCCTACGAGCAGTACTTC
.,TRBV19,TRBJ2-1,TRBD1,CASNDIESGQGDNEQFF,TGTGCCAGTAACGATATAGAGTCAGGACAGGGAGACAATGAGCAGTTCTTC
.,TRBV28,TRBJ1-2,.,CASSFSGLFNYGYTF,TGTGCCAGCAGTTTTTCGGGACTGTTTAACTATGGCTACACCTTC
.,TRBV12-3/TRBV12-4,TRBJ1-1,.,CASSLEPNPEAFF,TGTGCCAGCAGTTTAGAGCCAAATCCTGAAGCTTTCTTT
.,TRBV5-1,TRBJ1-5,.,CARSLGGAGQPQHF,TGCGCCCGCAGCTTGGGGGGGGCGGGGCAGCCCCAGCATTTT
.,TRBV21-1,TRBJ2-1,.,CAVPRGDTSYNEQFF,TGTGCCGTCCCCAGAGGGGATACATCCTACAATGAGCAGTTCTTC
.,TRBV29-1,TRBJ2-1,.,CSVVLGNVLDNEQFF,TGCAGCGTTGTTTTGGGAAACGTATTGGACAATGAGCAGTTCTTC
.,TRBV7-8,TRBJ2-2,TRBD2,CASSLGGLAGAGVAGELFF,TGTGCCAGCAGCTTAGGAGGACTAGCGGGAGCTGGGGTTGCCGGGGAGCTGTTTTTT
.,TRBV28,TRBJ1-1,.,CASSSSWRAFF,TGTGCCAGCAGCTCCTCCTGGCGCGCTTTCTTT
.,TRBV28,TRBJ2-2,.,CASSAPGRRGTGELFF,TGTGCCAGCAGTGCACCCGGCCGGCGTGGGACCGGGGAGCTGTTTTTT
.,TRBV7-2,TRBJ2-5,.,CASSLVAGRLNIVETQYF,TGTGCCAGCAGCTTAGTGGCAGGGAGATTGAACATAGTAGAGACCCAGTACTTC
.,TRBV18,TRBJ1-5,.,CASSPDVGGNQPQHF,TGTGCCAGCTCACCCGACGTTGGCGGCAATCAGCCCCAGCATTTT